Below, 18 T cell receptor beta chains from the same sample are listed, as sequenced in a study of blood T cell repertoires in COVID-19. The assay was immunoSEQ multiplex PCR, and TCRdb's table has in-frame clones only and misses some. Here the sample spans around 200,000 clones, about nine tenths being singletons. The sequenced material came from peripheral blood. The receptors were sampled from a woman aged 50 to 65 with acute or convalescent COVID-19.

The CDR3 nucleotides are TGTGCCAGTAGTATAGACGGGTATGGAAACACCATATATTTT. Translated: CASSIDGYGNTIYF. The rearrangement uses TRBV19 and TRBJ1-3; D gene uncertain. CDR1 LNHDA and CDR2 SQIVND come from the germline V gene (reference sequence). CDR3 length equals 14 residues. The ends were cut back, 0 bases at V and 3 bases at J, with 6 bases in the middle.

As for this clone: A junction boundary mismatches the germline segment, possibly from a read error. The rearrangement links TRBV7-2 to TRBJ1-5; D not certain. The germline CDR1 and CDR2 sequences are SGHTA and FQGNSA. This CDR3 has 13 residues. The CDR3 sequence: CASKIDSNQPQHF. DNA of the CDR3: TGTGCCAGCAAAATTGATAGCAATCAGCCCCAACATTTT. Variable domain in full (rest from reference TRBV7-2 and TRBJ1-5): GAGVSQSPSNKVTEKGKDVELRCDPISGHTALYWYRQSLGQGLEFLIYFQGNSAPDKSGLPSDRFSAERTGGSVSTLTIQRTQQEDSAVYLCASKIDSNQPQHFGDGTRLSIL.

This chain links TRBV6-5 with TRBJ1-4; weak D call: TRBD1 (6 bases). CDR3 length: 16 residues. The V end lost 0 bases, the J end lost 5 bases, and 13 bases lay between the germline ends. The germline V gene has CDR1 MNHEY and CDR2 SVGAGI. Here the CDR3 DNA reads TGTGCCAGCAGTTACTCGATCTGGACAGTCAATGAAAAACTGTTTTTT. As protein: CASSYSIWTVNEKLFF.

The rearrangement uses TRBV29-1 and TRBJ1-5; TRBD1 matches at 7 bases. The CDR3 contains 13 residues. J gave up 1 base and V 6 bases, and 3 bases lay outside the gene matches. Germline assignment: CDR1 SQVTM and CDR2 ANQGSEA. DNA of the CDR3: TGCAGCGTCTCGGACAGGAGCAATCAGCCCCAGCATTTT. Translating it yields CSVSDRSNQPQHF. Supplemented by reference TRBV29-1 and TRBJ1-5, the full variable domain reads SAVISQKPSRDICQRGTSLTIQCQVDSQVTMMFWYRQQPGQSLTLIATANQGSEATYESGFVIDKFPISRPNLTFSTLTVSNMSPEDSSIYLCSVSDRSNQPQHFGDGTRLSIL.

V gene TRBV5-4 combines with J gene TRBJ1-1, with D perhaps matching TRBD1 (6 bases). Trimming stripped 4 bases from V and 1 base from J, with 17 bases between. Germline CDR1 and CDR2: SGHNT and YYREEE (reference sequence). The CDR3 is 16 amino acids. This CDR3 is CASSRGGGLRNTEAFF. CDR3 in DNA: TGTGCCAGCAGCCGCGGGGGGGGGCTGAGGAACACTGAAGCTTTCTTT. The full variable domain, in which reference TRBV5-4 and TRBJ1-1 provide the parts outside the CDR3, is ETGVTQSPTHLIKTRGQQVTLRCSSQSGHNTVSWYQQALGQGPQFIFQYYREEENGRGNFPPRFSGLQFPNYSSELNVNALELDDSALYLCASSRGGGLRNTEAFFGQGTRLTVV.

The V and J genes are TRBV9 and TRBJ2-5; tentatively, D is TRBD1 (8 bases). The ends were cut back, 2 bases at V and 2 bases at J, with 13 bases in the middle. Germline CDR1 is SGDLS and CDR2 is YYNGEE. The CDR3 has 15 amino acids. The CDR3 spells CASSVIQGGQETQYF. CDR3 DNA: TGTGCCAGCAGCGTTATACAGGGGGGGCAAGAGACCCAGTACTTC.

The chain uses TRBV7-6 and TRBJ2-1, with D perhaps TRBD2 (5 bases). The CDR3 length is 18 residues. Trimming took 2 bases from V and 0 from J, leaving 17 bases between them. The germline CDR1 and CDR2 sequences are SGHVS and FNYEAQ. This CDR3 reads CASSLRRAAASSYNEQFF. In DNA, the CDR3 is TGTGCCAGCAGCTTAAGGCGGGCAGCCGCTAGCTCCTACAATGAGCAGTTCTTC.

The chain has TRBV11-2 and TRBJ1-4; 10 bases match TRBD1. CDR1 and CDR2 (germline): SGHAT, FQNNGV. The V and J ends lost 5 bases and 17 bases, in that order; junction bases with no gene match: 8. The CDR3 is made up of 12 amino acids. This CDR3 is CASSPAGTGAFF. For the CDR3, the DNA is TGTGCCAGCAGCCCCGCGGGGACAGGGGCTTTTTTT.

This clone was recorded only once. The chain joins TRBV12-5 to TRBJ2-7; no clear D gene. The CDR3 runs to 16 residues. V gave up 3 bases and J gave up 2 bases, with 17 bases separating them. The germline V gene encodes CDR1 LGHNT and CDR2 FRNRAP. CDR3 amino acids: CASGFDHRRFPYEQYF. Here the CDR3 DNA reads TGTGCTAGTGGTTTTGACCACAGACGGTTTCCCTACGAGCAGTACTTC.

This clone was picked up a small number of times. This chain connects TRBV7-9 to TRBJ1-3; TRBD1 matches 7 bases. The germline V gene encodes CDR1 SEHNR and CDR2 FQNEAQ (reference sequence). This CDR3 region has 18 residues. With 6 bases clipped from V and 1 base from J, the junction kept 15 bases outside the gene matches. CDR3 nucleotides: TGTGCCAGCAGTCTTATGAGAGCGGCCAGGGGGTCTGGAAACACCATATATTTT. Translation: CASSLMRAARGSGNTIYF.

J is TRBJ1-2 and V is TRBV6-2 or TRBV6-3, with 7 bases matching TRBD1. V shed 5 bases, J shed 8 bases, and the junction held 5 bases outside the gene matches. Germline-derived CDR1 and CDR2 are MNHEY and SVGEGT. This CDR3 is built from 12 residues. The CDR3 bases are TGTGCCAGCAGTCCGACAGGGCTAGGCTACACCTTC. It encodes CASSPTGLGYTF.

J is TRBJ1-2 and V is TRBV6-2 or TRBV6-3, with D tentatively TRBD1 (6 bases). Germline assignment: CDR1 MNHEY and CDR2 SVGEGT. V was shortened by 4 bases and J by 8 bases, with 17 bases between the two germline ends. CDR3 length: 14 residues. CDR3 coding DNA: TGTGCCAGCAGTTCGATAGTACAGGGACACGGCTACACCTTC. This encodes CASSSIVQGHGYTF.

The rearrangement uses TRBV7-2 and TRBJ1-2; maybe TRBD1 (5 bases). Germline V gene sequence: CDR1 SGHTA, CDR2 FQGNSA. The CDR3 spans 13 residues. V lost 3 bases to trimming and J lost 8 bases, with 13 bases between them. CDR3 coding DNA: TGTGCCAGCAGCTTGGGAGGGGAACGGGGCTACACCTTC. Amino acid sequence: CASSLGGERGYTF.

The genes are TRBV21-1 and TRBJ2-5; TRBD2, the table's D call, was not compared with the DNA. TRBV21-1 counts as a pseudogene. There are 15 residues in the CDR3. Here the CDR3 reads CASSKWRGTSETQYF. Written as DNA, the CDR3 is TGTGCCAGCAGCAAATGGAGGGGAACAAGCGAGACCCAGTACTTC.

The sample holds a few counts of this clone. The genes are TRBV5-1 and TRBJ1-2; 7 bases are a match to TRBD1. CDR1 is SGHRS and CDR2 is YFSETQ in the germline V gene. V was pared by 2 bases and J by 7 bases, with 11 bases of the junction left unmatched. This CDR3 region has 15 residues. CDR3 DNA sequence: TGCGCCAGCAGCTTACAGGAAGGGGGCTTAAGTGGCTACACCTTC. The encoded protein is CASSLQEGGLSGYTF.

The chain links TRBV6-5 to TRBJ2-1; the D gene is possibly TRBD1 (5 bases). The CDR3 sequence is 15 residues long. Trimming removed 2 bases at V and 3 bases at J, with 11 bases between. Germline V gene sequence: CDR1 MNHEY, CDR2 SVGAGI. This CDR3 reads CASSYTSQGYNEQFF. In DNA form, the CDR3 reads TGTGCCAGCAGTTACACAAGCCAGGGCTACAATGAGCAGTTCTTC.

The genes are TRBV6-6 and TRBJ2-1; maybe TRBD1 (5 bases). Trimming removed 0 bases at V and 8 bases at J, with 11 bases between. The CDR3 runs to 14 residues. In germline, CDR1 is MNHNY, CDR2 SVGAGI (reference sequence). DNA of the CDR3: TGTGCCAGCAGTTACTCAGCAGGGCTCTATGAGCAGTTCTTC. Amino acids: CASSYSAGLYEQFF.

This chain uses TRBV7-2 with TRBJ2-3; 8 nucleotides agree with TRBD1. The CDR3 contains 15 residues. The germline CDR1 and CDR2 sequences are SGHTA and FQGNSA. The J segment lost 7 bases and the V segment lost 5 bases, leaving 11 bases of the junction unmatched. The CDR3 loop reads CASSPNRGSGNTQYF. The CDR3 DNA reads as TGTGCCAGCAGCCCCAACAGGGGGTCCGGAAATACGCAGTATTTT. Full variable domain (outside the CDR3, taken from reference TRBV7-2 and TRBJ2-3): GAGVSQSPSNKVTEKGKDVELRCDPISGHTALYWYRQSLGQGLEFLIYFQGNSAPDKSGLPSDRFSAERTGGSVSTLTIQRTQQEDSAVYLCASSPNRGSGNTQYFGPGTRLTVL.